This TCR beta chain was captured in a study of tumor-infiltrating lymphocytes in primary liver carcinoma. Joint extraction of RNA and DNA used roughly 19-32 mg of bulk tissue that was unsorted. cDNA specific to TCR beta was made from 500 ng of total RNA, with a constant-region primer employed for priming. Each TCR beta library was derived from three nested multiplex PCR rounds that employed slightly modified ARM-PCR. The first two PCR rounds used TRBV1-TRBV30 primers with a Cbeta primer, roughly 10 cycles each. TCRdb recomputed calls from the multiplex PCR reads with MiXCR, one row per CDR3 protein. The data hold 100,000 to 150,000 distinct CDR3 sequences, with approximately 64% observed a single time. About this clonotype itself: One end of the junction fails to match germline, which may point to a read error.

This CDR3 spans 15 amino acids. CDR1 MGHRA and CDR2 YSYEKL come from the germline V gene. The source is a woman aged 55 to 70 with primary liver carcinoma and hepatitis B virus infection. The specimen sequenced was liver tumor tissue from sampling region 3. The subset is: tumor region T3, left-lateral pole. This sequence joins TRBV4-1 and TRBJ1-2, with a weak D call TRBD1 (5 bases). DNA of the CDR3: TGCGCCAGCAGCCGAGATCACGGGGGGGTCTATGGTTACACCTTC. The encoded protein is CASSRDHGGVYGYTF.